This is a list of T cell receptor beta chains from one sample in a study of OX40 agonist ivuxolimab in advanced cancers. Method: immunoSEQ multiplex PCR; TCRdb's copy keeps in-frame clones and lacks some. The sample records over 55,000 clones, around 88% being singletons. The specimen comprised CD4+ or CD8+ T cells sorted from blood, sampled in a trial of the OX40 agonist ivuxolimab. All receptors come from an adult with an advanced solid tumor such as melanoma, head and neck, liver or kidney cancer. Both conserved end residues are part of each CDR3. The D gene is left open where the match is weak. Size is omitted from some rows. Given values are once, few, many or a class for expanded clones.

TRBJ2-1,TRBV4-3,-,once,CASSQDRVASWHYNEQFF,TGCGCCAGCAGCCAAGATCGCGTAGCTAGCTGGCACTACAATGAGCAGTTCTTC
TRBJ2-3,TRBV30,-,-,CAWSTDGGRSTDTQYF,TGTGCCTGGAGTACCGACGGGGGTCGAAGCACAGATACGCAGTATTTT
TRBJ2-1,TRBV9,TRBD2,-,CASSVGPGGLADNEQFF,TGTGCCAGCAGCGTAGGCCCGGGAGGTCTAGCGGACAATGAGCAGTTCTTC
TRBJ2-7,TRBV5-1,TRBD2,-,CASSLGPSSGSRSYEQYF,TGCGCCAGCAGCTTGGGCCCCTCTAGCGGGAGCCGATCCTACGAGCAGTACTTC
TRBJ1-5,TRBV30,-,few,CAWSPHRNQPQHF,TGTGCCTGGAGTCCCCACCGCAATCAGCCCCAGCATTTT
TRBJ2-3,TRBV27,TRBD2,once,CASSPPSGGMQYF,TGTGCCAGCAGTCCCCCAAGCGGGGGGATGCAGTATTTT
TRBJ1-5,TRBV10-3,-,-,CAIGAGNQPQHF,TGTGCCATCGGGGCAGGGAATCAGCCCCAGCATTTT
TRBJ1-3,TRBV28,-,-,CASSSQGAGNTIYF,TGTGCCAGCAGTTCCCAGGGCGCTGGAAACACCATATATTTT
TRBJ1-2,TRBV10-2,TRBD1,few,CASRKTGEGYTF,TGCGCCAGCAGGAAGACAGGGGAGGGCTACACCTTC
TRBJ2-3,TRBV9,-,-,CASSVLGSTSTDTQYF,TGTGCCAGCAGCGTTCTGGGGAGCACATCTACAGATACGCAGTATTTT
TRBJ2-1,TRBV7-8,-,-,CASSFKLTAKPTNEQFF,TGTGCCAGCAGCTTTAAGTTGACAGCTAAGCCGACTAATGAGCAGTTCTTC
TRBJ2-2,TRBV5-4,-,-,CASSTGGAQTTGELFF,TGTGCCAGCAGCACCGGTGGGGCCCAAACCACCGGGGAGCTGTTTTTT